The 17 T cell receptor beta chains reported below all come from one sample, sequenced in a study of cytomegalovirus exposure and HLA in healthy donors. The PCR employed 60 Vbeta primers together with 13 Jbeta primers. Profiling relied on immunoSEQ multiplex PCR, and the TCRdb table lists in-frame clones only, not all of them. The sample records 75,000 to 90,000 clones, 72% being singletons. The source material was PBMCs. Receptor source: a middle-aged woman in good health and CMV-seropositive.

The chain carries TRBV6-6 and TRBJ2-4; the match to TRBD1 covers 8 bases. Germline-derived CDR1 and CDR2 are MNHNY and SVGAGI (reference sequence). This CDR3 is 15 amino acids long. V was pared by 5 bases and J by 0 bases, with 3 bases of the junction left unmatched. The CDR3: CASSKTGVAKNIQYF. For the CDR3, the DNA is TGTGCCAGCAGTAAGACAGGGGTAGCCAAAAACATTCAGTACTTC.

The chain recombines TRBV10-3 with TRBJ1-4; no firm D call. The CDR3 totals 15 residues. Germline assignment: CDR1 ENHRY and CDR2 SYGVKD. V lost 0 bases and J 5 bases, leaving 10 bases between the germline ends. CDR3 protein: CAISESRTSNEKLFF. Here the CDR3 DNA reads TGTGCCATCAGTGAGTCCCGGACTTCGAATGAAAAACTGTTTTTT.

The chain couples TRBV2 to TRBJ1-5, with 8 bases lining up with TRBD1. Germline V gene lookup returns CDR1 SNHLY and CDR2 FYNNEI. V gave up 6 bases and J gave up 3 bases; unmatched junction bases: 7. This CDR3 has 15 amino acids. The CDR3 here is CASRPDRGPNQPQHF. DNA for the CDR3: TGTGCCAGCAGACCAGACAGGGGACCCAATCAGCCCCAGCATTTT.

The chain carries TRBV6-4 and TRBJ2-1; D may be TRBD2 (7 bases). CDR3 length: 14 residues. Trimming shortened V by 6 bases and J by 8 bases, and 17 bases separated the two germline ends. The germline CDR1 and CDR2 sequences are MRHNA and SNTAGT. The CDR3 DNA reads TGTGCCAGCAGCAGTGTAGGGGGGGCCGATGAGCAGTTCTTC. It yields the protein CASSSVGGADEQFF.

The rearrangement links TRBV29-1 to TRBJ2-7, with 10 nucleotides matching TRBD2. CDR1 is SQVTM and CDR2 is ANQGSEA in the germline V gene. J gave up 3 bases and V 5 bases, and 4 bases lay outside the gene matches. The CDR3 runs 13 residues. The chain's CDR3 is CSVRTSGGYEQYF. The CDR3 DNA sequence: TGCAGCGTTAGGACTAGCGGAGGCTACGAGCAGTACTTC.

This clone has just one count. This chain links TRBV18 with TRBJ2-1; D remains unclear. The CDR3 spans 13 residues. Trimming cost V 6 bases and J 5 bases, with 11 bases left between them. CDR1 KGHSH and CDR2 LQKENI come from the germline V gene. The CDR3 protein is CASSALVDNEQFF. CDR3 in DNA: TGTGCCAGCTCGGCCCTTGTGGACAATGAGCAGTTCTTC.

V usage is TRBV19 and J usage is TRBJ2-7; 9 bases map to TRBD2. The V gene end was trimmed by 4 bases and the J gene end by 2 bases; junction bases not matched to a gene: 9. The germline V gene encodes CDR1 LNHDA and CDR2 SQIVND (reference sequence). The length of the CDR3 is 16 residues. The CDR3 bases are TGTGCCAGTAGTACTCGAGGACTAGCGCGCCCCTACGAGCAGTACTTC. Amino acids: CASSTRGLARPYEQYF.

The CDR3 DNA is TGTGCCACCAGCAGAGATCTCCCCCAAAGGGGTGAAAAACTGTTTTTT. It specifies CATSRDLPQRGEKLFF. This chain connects TRBV15 to TRBJ1-4; D is possibly TRBD1 (5 bases). Trimming took 0 bases from V and 7 from J, leaving 15 bases between them. In germline, CDR1 is LNHNV, CDR2 YYDKDF (reference sequence). The CDR3 is 16 residues long.

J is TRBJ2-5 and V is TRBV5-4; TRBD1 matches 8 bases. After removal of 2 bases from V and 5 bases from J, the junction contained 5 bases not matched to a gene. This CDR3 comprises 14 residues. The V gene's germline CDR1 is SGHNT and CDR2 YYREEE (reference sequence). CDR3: CASSFPDRAETQYF. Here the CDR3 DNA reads TGTGCCAGCAGCTTCCCGGACAGGGCTGAGACCCAGTACTTC. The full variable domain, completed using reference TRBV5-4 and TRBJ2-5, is ETGVTQSPTHLIKTRGQQVTLRCSSQSGHNTVSWYQQALGQGPQFIFQYYREEENGRGNFPPRFSGLQFPNYSSELNVNALELDDSALYLCASSFPDRAETQYFGPGTRLLVL.

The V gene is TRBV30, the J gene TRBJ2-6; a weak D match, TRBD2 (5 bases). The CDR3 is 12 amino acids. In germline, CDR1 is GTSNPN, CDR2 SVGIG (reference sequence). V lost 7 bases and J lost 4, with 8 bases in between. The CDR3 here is CAFSGGANVLTF. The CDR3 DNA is TGTGCCTTCTCGGGGGGGGCCAACGTCCTGACTTTC. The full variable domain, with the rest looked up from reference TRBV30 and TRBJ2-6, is SQTIHQWPATLVQPVGSPLSLECTVEGTSNPNLYWYRQAAGRGLQLLFYSVGIGQISSEVPQNLSASRPQDRQFILSSKKLLLSDSGFYLCAFSGGANVLTFGAGSRLTVL.

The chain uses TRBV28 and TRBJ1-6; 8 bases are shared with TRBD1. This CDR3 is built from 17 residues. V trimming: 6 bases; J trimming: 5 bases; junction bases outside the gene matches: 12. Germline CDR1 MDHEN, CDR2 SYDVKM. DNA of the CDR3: TGTGCCAGCAGCACCCATCCGGACAGGGAGAATAATTCACCCCTCCACTTT. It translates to CASSTHPDRENNSPLHF.

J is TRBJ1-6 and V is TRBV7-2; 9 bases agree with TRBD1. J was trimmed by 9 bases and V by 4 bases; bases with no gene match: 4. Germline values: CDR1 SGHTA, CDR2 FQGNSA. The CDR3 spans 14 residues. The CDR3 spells CASSYGTGSSPLHF. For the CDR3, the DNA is TGTGCCAGCAGCTACGGGACAGGGAGTTCACCCCTCCACTTT.

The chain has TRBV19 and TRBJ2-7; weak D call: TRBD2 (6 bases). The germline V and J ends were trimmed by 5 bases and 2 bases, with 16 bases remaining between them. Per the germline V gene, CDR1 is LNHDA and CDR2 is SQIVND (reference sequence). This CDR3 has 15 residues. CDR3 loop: CASSQAAEGTYEQYF. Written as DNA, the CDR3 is TGTGCCAGTAGTCAAGCAGCGGAGGGAACCTACGAGCAGTACTTC.

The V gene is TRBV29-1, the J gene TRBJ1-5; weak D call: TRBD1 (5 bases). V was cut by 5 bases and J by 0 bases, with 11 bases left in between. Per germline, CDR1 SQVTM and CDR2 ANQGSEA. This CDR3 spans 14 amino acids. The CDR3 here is CSVLDTNSNQPQHF. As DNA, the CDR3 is TGCAGCGTTCTGGACACAAATAGCAATCAGCCCCAGCATTTT.

The CDR3 region has the DNA TGTGCCTGGAGGTCCAGGGGGGCGAGTACCGGGGAGCTGTTTTTT. As protein: CAWRSRGASTGELFF. This chain links TRBV30 with TRBJ2-2; D may be TRBD1 (7 bases). Germline CDR1 reads GTSNPN; CDR2 reads SVGIG (reference sequence). The CDR3 is made up of 15 amino acids. The ends were cut back, 3 bases at V and 5 bases at J, with 16 bases in the middle.

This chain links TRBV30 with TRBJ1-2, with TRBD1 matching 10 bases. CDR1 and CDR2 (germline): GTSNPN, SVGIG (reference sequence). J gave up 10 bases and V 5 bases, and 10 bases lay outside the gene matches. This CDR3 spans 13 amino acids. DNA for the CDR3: TGTGCCTGGGCAAGACCGGGACAGGGGATCTACACCTTC. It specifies CAWARPGQGIYTF.

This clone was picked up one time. In DNA, the CDR3 is TGTGCCTGGAGTGTCCCCAGACACCCCTACGAGCAGTACTTC. It specifies CAWSVPRHPYEQYF. The chain combines TRBV30 with TRBJ2-7, with unresolved D. V gave up 0 bases and J gave up 2 bases, with 11 bases separating them. This CDR3 has 14 amino acids. The germline V gene encodes CDR1 GTSNPN and CDR2 SVGIG (reference sequence).